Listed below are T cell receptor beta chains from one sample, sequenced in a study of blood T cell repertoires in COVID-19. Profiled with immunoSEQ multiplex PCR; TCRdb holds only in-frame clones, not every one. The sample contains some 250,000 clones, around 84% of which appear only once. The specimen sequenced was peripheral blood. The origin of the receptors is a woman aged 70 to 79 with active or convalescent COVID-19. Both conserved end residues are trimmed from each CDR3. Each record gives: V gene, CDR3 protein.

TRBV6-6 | ASSAGQGTEAF
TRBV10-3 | AISESNGGTGANVLT
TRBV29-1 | SVEDGRLQETQY
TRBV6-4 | ASSAVLNTEAF
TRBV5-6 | ASSLDRGRNQPQH
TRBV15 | ATSRALGYEQY
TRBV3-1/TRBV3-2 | ASSQEGQIGNTIY
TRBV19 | ASSPIIQGSEAF
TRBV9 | ASSQRTGNSPLH
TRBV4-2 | ASSQASSGGYTEAF
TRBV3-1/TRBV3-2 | ASSVAGTAEAF
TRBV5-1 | ASSSLATLSGANVLT
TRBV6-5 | ASKDRAGNTIY
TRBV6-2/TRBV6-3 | ASSYTGYANEQY
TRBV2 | ASSPEANEAQY
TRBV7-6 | ASSFLGDSGNTIY
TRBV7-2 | ASSTTYEQY
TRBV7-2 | ASSSLSGGRGGTQY
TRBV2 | ATQVGLAGGIDTQY
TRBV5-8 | ASSLYAGVGNTEAF
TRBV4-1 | ASSYLSGRLNTEAF
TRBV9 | ASSVQAGGGGNTIY
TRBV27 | ASSLESGDYGYT
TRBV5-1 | ASSFGTGGYEQY
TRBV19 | ASSIDLWVSGTTAQH
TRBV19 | ASLEEFSNQPQH
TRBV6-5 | ASSWGQIYNSPLH
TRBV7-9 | AGRGFNTGELF
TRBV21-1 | ASSKVIRAVLRSYNSPLH
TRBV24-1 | ATSEEANYGYT
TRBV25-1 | ASSPRLNTDTQY
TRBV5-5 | ASSFASSTDTQY
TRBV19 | ASSFRDRGPNQPQH
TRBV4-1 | ASSQEHRDYGYT
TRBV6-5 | ASSYASGATDTQY
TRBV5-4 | ASSFLAGPRDSPLH
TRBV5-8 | ASSLRAGPAAKNIQY
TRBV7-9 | ASSLAGGNQPQH
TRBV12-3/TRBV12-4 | ASNAGGHEQF
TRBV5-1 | ASSLAGSSEQY
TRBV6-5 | ASSFRDRNYNEQF
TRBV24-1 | ATSDGGADTQY
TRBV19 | ASSIRTQGSRNTEAF
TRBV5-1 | ASSQEGSDTQY
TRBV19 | ASSPAGTGFNIQY
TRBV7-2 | ASSLGQPRGLTF
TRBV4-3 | ASSQVAINYGYT
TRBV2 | ASRQTNTEAF
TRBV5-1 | ASSLAGHHQPQH
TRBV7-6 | ASSFFRAGGLMNTEAF
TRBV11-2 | ASSLRRQGGWRYEQY
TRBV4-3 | ASSQAGLAGGFTDTQY
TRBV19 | ASSSLGTGEQY
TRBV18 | ASSPGQVSPQH
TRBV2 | ASKRDTPRHEQY